This note documents a single T cell receptor (beta chain) sequence. In the source study's methods: By means of reference gene primer amplification, nucleated cell counts were estimated. Sequencing used immunoSEQ multiplex PCR; TCRdb keeps in-frame clones, though not all of them. D and trimming were read from the DNA, whereas the V and J calls and clone size are those reported in that table. The sample lists 95,000 to 110,000 clones; more than 70% were seen once. CDR1 LNHDA and CDR2 SQIVND come from the germline V gene (reference sequence). This CDR3 is built from 15 residues. J gave up 7 bases and V 8 bases, and 12 bases lay outside the gene matches. The sample originates from a study of blood T cell repertoires in COVID-19.

Sample: peripheral blood. The rearrangement joins TRBV19 to TRBJ2-1; 9 nucleotides align to TRBD1. This sequence was found in a man aged 35 to 55 with active or convalescent COVID-19. The CDR3 reads CASRPRGQGRNEQFF. The CDR3 DNA reads TGTGCCAGTCGCCCCCGGGGACAGGGACGAAATGAGCAGTTCTTC.